The clone carrying this T cell receptor (beta chain) turned up a few times. Its antigen is not known. The entry originates in a study of cytomegalovirus exposure and HLA in healthy donors. Study-level findings and limits: When analyzed later, a missense DCLRE1C variant was found to be linked to TCR beta V- and J-gene trimming. The study carried out a later analysis of TCR beta sequences. It associated approximately 15,000 of them with specific HLA alleles at a false discovery rate of 0.05.

PCR used 60 Vbeta primers and 13 Jbeta primers. TCRdb's table, derived via immunoSEQ multiplex PCR, lists solely in-frame clones and lacks some. The repertoire includes 90,000 to 150,000 clones, about 68% of them detected once, and roughly 10% sits in the top ten. Trimming took 2 bases from V and 1 from J, leaving 12 bases between them. Germline lookup yields CDR1 MNHNY and CDR2 SVGAGI (reference sequence). The CDR3 runs to 15 residues. The TCR originated in a woman aged 45-65 years in good health and CMV-seropositive. The source material was PBMCs. This rearrangement joins TRBV6-6 to TRBJ2-7; weak D call: TRBD2 (5 bases). CDR3 protein: CASSYRGFGSYEQYF. The CDR3 nucleotides are TGTGCCAGCAGTTACCGGGGTTTTGGGTCCTACGAGCAGTACTTC.